Presented here are 24 T cell receptor beta chains from one specimen sequenced in a study of cytomegalovirus exposure and HLA in healthy donors. The PCR made use of 60 Vbeta and 13 Jbeta primers. Assay: immunoSEQ multiplex PCR; the TCRdb copy retains only in-frame clones and omits some. The sample shows around 150,000 clones, around four fifths of them seen only once. Sequencing was carried out using PBMCs. The receptors stem from a woman in her twenties or thirties in good health and CMV-seronegative.

This clone was picked up many times. The rearrangement joins TRBV7-6 to TRBJ2-3, with 7 bases fitting TRBD2. The trim removed 3 bases at V and 5 bases at J, leaving 2 bases unmatched. CDR1 and CDR2 (germline): SGHVS, FNYEAQ. The CDR3 length is 13 residues. The CDR3 sequence: CASSFSSGDTQYF. CDR3 DNA sequence: TGTGCCAGCAGCTTTTCTAGCGGAGATACGCAGTATTTT.

The chain links TRBV5-1 to TRBJ2-6; 12 bases align to TRBD1. The CDR3 loop spans 20 amino acids. CDR1 and CDR2 from the germline V gene are SGHRS and YFSETQ. V trimming: 4 bases; J trimming: 4 bases; junction bases outside the gene matches: 15. For the CDR3, the DNA is TGCGCCAGCAGCCTCGGGACAGGGGGCGCCTGGCTATCCGGGGCCAACGTCCTGACTTTC. Protein product: CASSLGTGGAWLSGANVLTF.

This chain connects TRBV30 to TRBJ2-7; 9 nucleotides align to TRBD2. There are 14 residues in the CDR3. V trimming: 3 bases; J trimming: 2 bases; junction bases outside the gene matches: 5. Germline lookup yields CDR1 GTSNPN and CDR2 SVGIG (reference sequence). For the CDR3, the DNA is TGTGCCTGGAGGTTTAGCGGGGGTACCTACGAGCAGTACTTC. It yields the protein CAWRFSGGTYEQYF.

V and J are TRBV13 and TRBJ2-1; D unresolved. CDR3 size: 14 residues. Trimming took off 0 bases at V and 3 bases at J, with 6 bases between the two ends. Germline CDR1 PRHDT, CDR2 FYEKMQ (reference sequence). This chain's CDR3 is CASSLGTYYNEQFF. CDR3 DNA: TGTGCCAGCAGCTTAGGCACCTACTACAATGAGCAGTTCTTC. Filled out from reference TRBV13 and TRBJ2-1, the complete variable domain reads AAGVIQSPRHLIKEKRETATLKCYPIPRHDTVYWYQQGPGQDPQFLISFYEKMQSDKGSIPDRFSAQQFSDYHSELNMSSLELGDSALYFCASSLGTYYNEQFFGPGTRLTVL.

V and J are TRBV6-6 and TRBJ2-3; no clear D gene. The CDR3 loop spans 12 amino acids. Germline V lookup: CDR1 MNHNY, CDR2 SVGAGI (reference sequence). V was shortened by 6 bases and J by 1 base, with 5 bases between the two germline ends. This CDR3 is CASRTGTDTQYF. The CDR3 coding sequence is TGTGCCAGCAGAACAGGCACAGATACGCAGTATTTT.

V usage is TRBV6-5 and J usage is TRBJ2-3, with 8 bases lining up with TRBD2. Looked up from germline, CDR1 is MNHEY and CDR2 is SVGAGI. V was pared by 0 bases and J by 2 bases, with 4 bases of the junction left unmatched. The CDR3 contains 16 residues. The CDR3 sequence is CASSYSGGGPTDTQYF. CDR3 DNA sequence: TGTGCCAGCAGTTACTCTGGCGGGGGGCCCACAGATACGCAGTATTTT.

This chain uses TRBV7-8 with TRBJ1-4; TRBD1 matches at 8 bases. V shed 5 bases and J 8 bases; nucleotides not matched to a gene: 10. The CDR3 sequence is 15 residues long. The germline V gene has CDR1 SGHVS and CDR2 FQNEAQ. The CDR3 protein is CASSPIQGAGEKLFF. As DNA, the CDR3 is TGTGCCAGCAGCCCCATCCAGGGGGCAGGGGAAAAACTGTTTTTT.

The chain links TRBV6-4 to TRBJ2-3, with D possibly matching TRBD2 (5 bases). Trimming removed 3 bases at V and 6 bases at J, with 16 bases between. In germline, CDR1 is MRHNA, CDR2 SNTAGT. The CDR3 spans 15 residues. The CDR3 loop is CASSESAGSSDTQYF. Here the CDR3 DNA reads TGTGCCAGCAGTGAGTCCGCGGGTTCGTCGGATACGCAGTATTTT.

The chain carries TRBV6-5 and TRBJ2-1, with a tentative D call TRBD1 (5 bases). The CDR3 sequence is 15 residues long. Germline CDR1 reads MNHEY; CDR2 reads SVGAGI. Trimming took off 7 bases at V and 2 bases at J, with 15 bases between the two ends. The CDR3 spells CASTPLGRAYNEQFF. The CDR3 coding sequence is TGTGCCAGCACGCCCCTCGGCAGGGCCTACAATGAGCAGTTCTTC.

This CDR3 is CASMHWGVGSYEQYF. CDR3 DNA: TGTGCCAGCATGCACTGGGGGGTGGGCTCCTACGAGCAGTACTTC. This chain joins TRBV7-9 and TRBJ2-7; D is possibly TRBD2 (6 bases). Germline V CDR1 and CDR2: SEHNR, FQNEAQ (reference sequence). This CDR3 has 15 residues. Trimming shortened V by 7 bases and J by 0 bases, and 16 bases separated the two germline ends.

The chain is built from TRBV5-1 and TRBJ1-1; D gene uncertain. V was trimmed by 6 bases and J by 4 bases, leaving 19 bases between them. Germline CDR1 and CDR2: SGHRS and YFSETQ. CDR3 length: 15 residues. Here the CDR3 reads CASNPITPGITEAFF. DNA of the CDR3: TGCGCCAGCAACCCAATCACCCCTGGCATCACTGAAGCTTTCTTT.

The chain combines TRBV7-2 with TRBJ1-1; the D is unclear. Germline CDR1 reads SGHTA; CDR2 reads FQGNSA. Trimming took off 5 bases at V and 1 base at J, with 14 bases between the two ends. This CDR3 has 15 residues. This CDR3 is CASSEGLRPNTEAFF. CDR3 DNA: TGTGCCAGCAGCGAAGGACTGAGGCCGAACACTGAAGCTTTCTTT.

This chain joins TRBV7-2 and TRBJ1-5; 7 bases are a match to TRBD1. This CDR3 is 14 amino acids long. The germline CDR1 and CDR2 sequences are SGHTA and FQGNSA. V lost 4 bases to trimming and J lost 7 bases; unmatched junction nucleotides: 7. The CDR3 loop reads CASSSSGQLQPQHF. The CDR3 DNA sequence: TGTGCCAGCAGCTCGTCGGGACAGCTCCAGCCCCAGCATTTT.

This sequence joins TRBV9 and TRBJ1-2; 9 nucleotides line up with TRBD1. The CDR3 length is 19 residues. J lost 6 bases, V lost 0 bases, and 18 bases had no gene match. Germline V CDR1 and CDR2: SGDLS, YYNGEE. The CDR3 region has the DNA TGTGCCAGCAGCGTAGGGGCGCAATTACTGACAGGGGGGATAGATGGCTACACCTTC. As protein: CASSVGAQLLTGGIDGYTF. The whole variable domain, remainder taken from reference TRBV9 and TRBJ1-2, is DSGVTQTPKHLITATGQRVTLRCSPRSGDLSVYWYQQSLDQGLQFLIQYYNGEERAKGNILERFSAQQFPDLHSELNLSSLELGDSALYFCASSVGAQLLTGGIDGYTFGSGTRLTVV.

Here the CDR3 DNA reads TGTGCCTGGAGGCCGGGATCTTCTGGAAACACCATATATTTT. Protein: CAWRPGSSGNTIYF. J is TRBJ1-3 and V is TRBV30; D gene uncertain. There are 14 residues in the CDR3. Deletions cut 3 bases from V and 1 base from J, with 10 bases between. In germline, CDR1 is GTSNPN, CDR2 SVGIG (reference sequence).

The chain has TRBV7-9 and TRBJ2-3; tentative D call: TRBD2 (5 bases). Trimming took 3 bases from V and 3 from J, leaving 13 bases between them. CDR1 SEHNR and CDR2 FQNEAQ come from the germline V gene (reference sequence). The length of the CDR3 is 15 residues. For the CDR3, the DNA is TGTGCCAGCAGCTTGGCAGCGGAGCCTACAGATACGCAGTATTTT. Translation gives CASSLAAEPTDTQYF.

The chain employs TRBV2 and TRBJ1-2; TRBD1 matches 12 bases. Germline V gene data show CDR1 as SNHLY and CDR2 as FYNNEI. J was trimmed by 6 bases and V by 6 bases; bases with no gene match: 8. This CDR3 region has 15 residues. The CDR3 loop reads CASRGTGGFRNGYTF. The CDR3 DNA reads TGTGCCAGCAGGGGGACAGGGGGCTTCCGGAATGGCTACACCTTC. Variable domain in full (rest from reference TRBV2 and TRBJ1-2): EPEVTQTPSHQVTQMGQEVILRCVPISNHLYFYWYRQILGQKVEFLVSFYNNEISEKSEIFDDQFSVERPDGSNFTLKIRSTKLEDSAMYFCASRGTGGFRNGYTFGSGTRLTVV.

The rearrangement joins TRBV7-2 to TRBJ2-2, with TRBD1 matching 11 bases. CDR1 is SGHTA, CDR2 FQGNSA, per germline. This CDR3 has 17 amino acids. V shed 5 bases, J shed 4 bases, and the junction held 9 bases outside the gene matches. This CDR3 reads CASSPPRGQGGTGELFF. In DNA, the CDR3 is TGTGCCAGCAGCCCCCCGCGGGGACAGGGGGGCACCGGGGAGCTGTTTTTT.

The J gene is TRBJ1-5, the V gene TRBV10-2; 7 bases fit TRBD1. The trim removed 2 bases at V and 2 bases at J, leaving 0 bases unmatched. This CDR3 contains 14 residues. From germline, CDR1 is WSHSY and CDR2 SAAADI. CDR3 sequence reads: CASSEQGGNQPQHF. CDR3 DNA sequence: TGCGCCAGCAGTGAGCAGGGGGGCAATCAGCCCCAGCATTTT.

This rearrangement joins TRBV9 to TRBJ1-5; TRBD1 matches 7 bases. The CDR3 has 14 amino acids. V dropped 4 bases and J dropped 5; count of bases not matched to a gene: 6. Germline V gives CDR1 SGDLS, CDR2 YYNGEE. The CDR3 region has the DNA TGTGCCAGCAGCCGACAGGGAGGAGATCAGCCCCAGCATTTT. This gives the protein CASSRQGGDQPQHF.

This clone has only a few counts. CDR3 DNA sequence: TGCGCCAGCAGTAACGGGGGGTCGGCAGGGGCCAACGTCCTGACTTTC. Encoded protein: CASSNGGSAGANVLTF. The V and J genes are TRBV5-1 and TRBJ2-6; 7 positions match TRBD2. Germline V gives CDR1 SGHRS, CDR2 YFSETQ. The junction had 9 bases not matched to a gene; V was cut back by 5 bases and J by 4 bases. The CDR3 sequence is 16 residues long.

The V call is TRBV28, the J call TRBJ2-7; 8 bases align to TRBD1. Unmatched junction bases numbered 5, after V lost 4 bases and J lost 3 bases. There are 14 residues in the CDR3. Germline V gene sequence: CDR1 MDHEN, CDR2 SYDVKM. CDR3: CASSSRTGLYEQYF. The CDR3 nucleotides are TGTGCCAGCAGTTCCCGGACAGGGCTCTACGAGCAGTACTTC.

V and J are TRBV16 and TRBJ1-6; D possibly corresponds to TRBD1 (5 bases). The ends were cut back, 1 base at V and 9 bases at J, with 7 bases in the middle. The length of the CDR3 is 13 residues. Germline assignment: CDR1 KGHSY and CDR2 FQNENV. CDR3 in DNA: TGTGCCAGCAGCCAATGGGGGGGTTCACCCCTCCACTTT. Translating gives CASSQWGGSPLHF.

This sequence joins TRBV4-2 and TRBJ2-7; D perhaps matches TRBD1 (5 bases). The CDR3 consists of 13 residues. Looked up from germline, CDR1 is LGHNA and CDR2 is YNFKEQ. Trimming removed 1 base at V and 2 bases at J, with 6 bases between. The CDR3 nucleotides read TGTGCCAGCAGCCAAGCACAGGCCTACGAGCAGTACTTC. It is translated as CASSQAQAYEQYF.